Included here is one TCR beta chain sequence, with context. By flow cytometry, patients selected for sequencing had shown an expansion of CD8+CD57+ cells. Every patient was diagnosed with severe acquired aplastic anemia. Patients were untreated when blood was sampled. V was shortened by 0 bases and J by 0 bases, with 12 bases between the two germline ends. The CDR3 contains 17 residues. Germline V CDR1 and CDR2: ENHRY, SYGVKD. The data were taken from a study of CD8+CD57+ T cells in acquired aplastic anemia. Template material for TCR beta VDJ and CDR3 profiling consisted of genomic DNA. TCRdb processed the reads anew with MiXCR; each CDR3 protein has one entry. The table includes approximately 150,000 distinct CDR3 sequences, over 70% detected once.

This chain joins TRBV10-3 and TRBJ1-3; D call uncertain. Material for sequencing was sorted CD4+, CD8+, or CD8+CD57+ T cells (not recorded which) from PBMCs. This receptor was obtained from a human donor with aplastic anemia. This CDR3 reads CAISESRKTDSGNTIYF. In DNA, the CDR3 is TGTGCCATCAGTGAGTCGCGTAAGACGGACTCTGGAAACACCATATATTTT.